Below are 24 T cell receptor beta chains sequenced from a single sample in a study of response to subunit inactivated influenza vaccine. Using its own MiXCR run on the RT-PCR reads, TCRdb lists one record per CDR3 protein. The sample holds some 520,000 distinct CDR3 sequences, about 15% seen once. This specimen consisted of CD4+ T cells sorted from PBMCs, obtained 23 months after vaccination. All receptors come from a man between 50 and 69 years old who received an inactivated influenza vaccine.

This clonotype showed up many times. The chain employs TRBV12-3 or TRBV12-4 and TRBJ2-4; the D is unclear. V was pared by 3 bases and J by 3 bases, with 15 bases between. The CDR3 contains 16 residues. CDR3 sequence (DNA): TGTGCCAGCAGTTTGAAAACCCTATGGAGCAAAAACATTCAGTACTTC. Translation: CASSLKTLWSKNIQYF.

The table lists this clonotype with a few counts. J is TRBJ2-5 and V is TRBV6-2 or TRBV6-3; 7 bases fit TRBD2. Germline CDR1 MNHEY, CDR2 SVGEGT. The CDR3 spans 16 residues. Trimming took 5 bases from V and 0 from J; bases not matched to a gene: 9. CDR3: CASSRPGTKYQETQYF. CDR3 nucleotides: TGTGCCAGCAGTCGGCCGGGGACTAAGTACCAAGAGACCCAGTACTTC.

The genes are TRBV4-3 and TRBJ1-3, with a weak D call TRBD1 (6 bases). Deletions cut 1 base from V and 4 bases from J, with 11 bases between. The CDR3 covers 15 residues. Germline CDR1 LGHNA, CDR2 YSLEER. The CDR3 sequence: CASSQASGDGNTIYF. The DNA of the CDR3 is TGCGCCAGCAGCCAAGCTTCAGGGGACGGAAACACCATATATTTT.

This clonotype was detected only a few times. The V and J genes are TRBV7-2 and TRBJ2-7; D gene unclear. This CDR3 has 15 amino acids. V was clipped by 3 bases and J by 5 bases, with 17 bases between them. Germline V gives CDR1 SGHTA, CDR2 FQGNSA. CDR3 nucleotide sequence: TGTGCCAGCAGCTTGGGTCTAGGGTACCTCCACGAGCAGTACTTC. It codes for CASSLGLGYLHEQYF. The full variable domain, completed using reference TRBV7-2 and TRBJ2-7, is GAGVSQSPSNKVTEKGKDVELRCDPISGHTALYWYRQSLGQGLEFLIYFQGNSAPDKSGLPSDRFSAERTGGSVSTLTIQRTQQEDSAVYLCASSLGLGYLHEQYFGPGTRLTVT.

The chain recombines TRBV12-3 or TRBV12-4 with TRBJ2-7, with 11 bases fitting TRBD1. The CDR3 consists of 15 residues. V shed 0 bases, J shed 6 bases, and the junction held 4 bases outside the gene matches. Here the CDR3 DNA reads TGTGCCAGCAGTTTAGCCGGGACAGGGGGAGGCGAGCAGTACTTC. Encoded protein: CASSLAGTGGGEQYF.

This clonotype was seen a handful of times. V and J are TRBV28 and TRBJ1-3, with 7 nucleotides matching TRBD1. V lost 6 bases to trimming and J lost 1 base; unmatched junction nucleotides: 9. This CDR3 has 16 amino acids. Germline CDR1 is MDHEN and CDR2 is SYDVKM. The CDR3 reads CASRSGQALSGNTIYF. The DNA of the CDR3 is TGTGCCAGCAGGTCTGGACAGGCCCTATCTGGAAACACCATATATTTT.

This clonotype was seen a handful of times. This chain connects TRBV20-1 to TRBJ1-1, with TRBD1 identical over 12 bases. With V trimmed by 4 bases and J by 3 bases, 9 bases remained unmatched. The CDR3 has 16 amino acids. CDR1 DFQATT and CDR2 SNEGSKA come from the germline V gene (reference sequence). DNA of the CDR3: TGCAGTGCTAAAACCGGGACAGGGGGCGCATACACTGAAGCTTTCTTT. As protein: CSAKTGTGGAYTEAFF.

This clonotype has a handful of counts. The V and J genes are TRBV12-3 or TRBV12-4 and TRBJ2-2; no reliable D call. The V end was cut by 7 bases, the J end by 0 bases, with 12 bases between. The CDR3 totals 15 residues. The CDR3 coding sequence is TGTGCCAGCACCCCAAGACCCGCGAACACCGGGGAGCTGTTTTTT. Translated, it gives CASTPRPANTGELFF.

This clonotype was found once. The CDR3 sequence: CSASEGLTGELFF. Written as DNA, the CDR3 is TGCAGTGCTAGTGAGGGTCTGACCGGGGAGCTGTTTTTT. The V and J genes are TRBV20-1 and TRBJ2-2; D is perhaps TRBD2 (5 bases). The germline V gene has CDR1 DFQATT and CDR2 SNEGSKA (reference sequence). V lost 3 bases and J 5 bases, leaving 10 bases between the germline ends. The CDR3 contains 13 residues.

This clonotype was recorded a few times. This chain joins TRBV29-1 and TRBJ2-3, with a tentative D call TRBD1 (6 bases). Deletions cut 4 bases from V and 2 bases from J, with 10 bases between. There are 13 residues in the CDR3. Germline V gives CDR1 SQVTM, CDR2 ANQGSEA. This CDR3 reads CSVVGQLTDTQYF. CDR3 DNA: TGCAGCGTTGTAGGACAGCTCACAGATACGCAGTATTTT.

There are many counts of this clonotype. V and J are TRBV6-2 or TRBV6-3 and TRBJ2-5; D is unresolved. The CDR3 extends over 12 amino acids. Germline lookup yields CDR1 MNHEY and CDR2 SVGEGT. Trimming pared 0 bases from V and 4 bases from J, leaving 3 bases between. The CDR3 DNA sequence: TGTGCCAGCAGTTACTCGAGAGAGACCCAGTACTTC. This sequence encodes CASSYSRETQYF.

This CDR3 is CASSLGGLGTTNEQFF. In nucleotides, the CDR3 is TGTGCCAGCAGCTTAGGAGGACTAGGAACGACAAATGAGCAGTTCTTC. The J gene is TRBJ2-1, the V gene TRBV7-2; 7 nucleotides match TRBD2. V lost 1 base, J lost 7 bases, and 10 bases stayed unmatched. CDR1 and CDR2 (germline): SGHTA, FQGNSA. The CDR3 has 16 amino acids.

The sample holds a few counts of this clonotype. V usage is TRBV20-1 and J usage is TRBJ1-2; D is unresolved. This CDR3 has 13 residues. Germline CDR1 DFQATT, CDR2 SNEGSKA (reference sequence). V was clipped by 6 bases and J by 2 bases, with 13 bases between them. The CDR3 loop is CSADGGVNYGYTF. The CDR3 nucleotides are TGCAGTGCCGACGGCGGGGTGAACTATGGCTACACCTTC.

This clonotype was picked up a small number of times. CDR3: CASSLAAPGATDTQYF. DNA for the CDR3: TGTGCCAGCAGCTTAGCGGCCCCAGGGGCCACAGATACGCAGTATTTT. V is TRBV7-2 and J is TRBJ2-3; tentatively, D is TRBD1 (6 bases). This CDR3 contains 16 residues. Germline assignment: CDR1 SGHTA and CDR2 FQGNSA. Trimming left V 0 bases short and J 2 bases short, with 12 bases between. Drawing the rest from reference TRBV7-2 and TRBJ2-3, the complete variable domain is GAGVSQSPSNKVTEKGKDVELRCDPISGHTALYWYRQSLGQGLEFLIYFQGNSAPDKSGLPSDRFSAERTGGSVSTLTIQRTQQEDSAVYLCASSLAAPGATDTQYFGPGTRLTVL.

This clonotype was seen a handful of times. This chain links TRBV10-3 with TRBJ2-5; D may be TRBD1 (6 bases). The CDR3 covers 15 residues. The germline gives CDR1 ENHRY, CDR2 SYGVKD. V was clipped by 3 bases and J by 2 bases, with 13 bases between them. In nucleotides, the CDR3 is TGTGCCATCAGTGATTATAGGACAGAACAAGAGACCCAGTACTTC. Residues: CAISDYRTEQETQYF.

This clonotype was counted between two and nine times. J is TRBJ2-1 and V is TRBV6-5; a possible D gene is TRBD1 (6 bases). Germline-derived CDR1 and CDR2 are MNHEY and SVGAGI. The V end was cut by 0 bases, the J end by 12 bases, with 15 bases between. CDR3 length: 14 residues. The CDR3 loop reads CASSYSRQVIGQFF. DNA for the CDR3: TGTGCCAGCAGTTACTCGAGACAGGTGATTGGGCAGTTCTTC.

This chain uses TRBV20-1 with TRBJ1-1, with 10 bases fitting TRBD1. The CDR3 sequence is 14 residues long. Unmatched junction bases numbered 6, after V lost 5 bases and J lost 3 bases. Germline CDR1 and CDR2: DFQATT and SNEGSKA (reference sequence). The CDR3 sequence: CSAAEGQGHTEAFF. The CDR3 DNA follows: TGCAGTGCTGCCGAGGGACAGGGGCACACTGAAGCTTTCTTT.

V gene TRBV4-2 combines with J gene TRBJ1-1, with D hard to call. This CDR3 contains 15 residues. Germline V gene sequence: CDR1 LGHNA, CDR2 YNFKEQ. V lost 0 bases and J 5 bases, leaving 13 bases between the germline ends. The CDR3 DNA is TGTGCCAGCAGCCAAGATGTTGGGTCTAGGACTGAAGCTTTCTTT. Translating it yields CASSQDVGSRTEAFF.

The chain links TRBV28 to TRBJ2-7; D is possibly TRBD2 (5 bases). The V end lost 4 bases, the J end lost 0 bases, and 13 bases lay between the germline ends. Germline-derived CDR1 and CDR2 are MDHEN and SYDVKM. The CDR3 has 15 residues. CDR3 sequence: CASSSGKGSSYEQYF. The CDR3 DNA follows: TGTGCCAGCAGTTCCGGGAAGGGCTCCTCCTACGAGCAGTACTTC. Full variable domain (outside the CDR3, taken from reference TRBV28 and TRBJ2-7): DVKVTQSSRYLVKRTGEKVFLECVQDMDHENMFWYRQDPGLGLRLIYFSYDVKMKEKGDIPEGYSVSREKKERFSLILESASTNQTSMYLCASSSGKGSSYEQYFGPGTRLTVT.

The chain carries TRBV10-3 and TRBJ2-3; TRBD2 agrees at 8 bases. Trimming removed 7 bases from V and 0 bases from J; junction bases left unmatched: 6. Germline lookup yields CDR1 ENHRY and CDR2 SYGVKD. The CDR3 sequence is 15 residues long. The CDR3 spells CAIKPGGGSTDTQYF. The CDR3 bases are TGTGCCATCAAACCCGGCGGGGGGAGCACAGATACGCAGTATTTT.

This clonotype was picked up a small number of times. V gene TRBV4-2 combines with J gene TRBJ2-1; D is ambiguous. The CDR3 is made up of 18 amino acids. CDR1 and CDR2 from the germline V gene are LGHNA and YNFKEQ. The V end lost 1 base, the J end lost 2 bases, and 18 bases lay between the germline ends. The CDR3 DNA follows: TGTGCCAGCAGCCAAGGAGGTCTATACGATGCCGCCTACAATGAGCAGTTCTTC. The encoded protein is CASSQGGLYDAAYNEQFF.

V gene TRBV6-1 combines with J gene TRBJ2-2; 12 bases are a match to TRBD1. V lost 7 bases, J lost 5 bases, and 5 bases stayed unmatched. CDR1 is MNHNS and CDR2 is SASEGT in the germline V gene. The CDR3 sequence is 15 residues long. The CDR3: CASKGGQGATGELFF. DNA of the CDR3: TGTGCCAGCAAGGGGGGACAGGGGGCGACCGGGGAGCTGTTTTTT.

This clonotype was observed a handful of times. The rearrangement uses TRBV5-1 and TRBJ2-3; a possible D gene is TRBD2 (5 bases). V was clipped by 4 bases and J by 2 bases, with 11 bases between them. Germline CDR1 SGHRS, CDR2 YFSETQ. This CDR3 has 14 amino acids. CDR3 in amino acids: CASSPWTDTDTQYF. The CDR3 region has the DNA TGCGCCAGCAGCCCATGGACTGACACAGATACGCAGTATTTT.

This clonotype was picked up a small number of times. The chain links TRBV10-3 to TRBJ2-3, with 11 bases fitting TRBD2. The CDR3 loop spans 19 amino acids. Germline values: CDR1 ENHRY, CDR2 SYGVKD. The junction had 10 bases not matched to a gene; V was cut back by 0 bases and J by 2 bases. In DNA form, the CDR3 reads TGTGCCATCAGTGAGTCGTTTACGCGACTAGCGGGAAACACAGATACGCAGTATTTT. Its protein product is CAISESFTRLAGNTDTQYF.